These T cell receptor beta chains were read from a single sample in a study of T cells in Graves' hyperthyroidism and ophthalmopathy. TCRdb recomputed calls from the multiplex PCR reads with MiXCR, one row per CDR3 protein. The sample lists 400,000 to 500,000 distinct CDR3 sequences, 13% to 15% seen once, with 15% to 20% in the top ten. Sequenced input: blood. These receptors all come from a woman under 30 with Graves' hyperthyroidism. The CDR3 runs from the conserved cysteine through the conserved F or W. Each record gives: clone size, D gene, CDR3 length, J gene, V gene, CDR3 DNA, CDR3 protein. The D gene is left open where the match is weak. Only part of the rows carry a size: once, few, many, or a class if the clone is expanded.

size: many
D: -
length: 14
J: TRBJ1-1
V: TRBV30
DNA: TGTGCCTGGACAGGACAGACCATGAACACTGAAGCTTTCTTT
CDR3: CAWTGQTMNTEAFF

size: -
D: TRBD2
length: 16
J: TRBJ2-3
V: TRBV4-2
DNA: TGTGCCAGCAGCCCATTGGGGGGGAGGGCCGACGATACGCAGTATTTT
CDR3: CASSPLGGRADDTQYF

size: few
D: -
length: 12
J: TRBJ2-7
V: TRBV7-9
DNA: TGTGCCAGCAACGGAGGGGGTTACGAGCAGTACTTC
CDR3: CASNGGGYEQYF

size: few
D: TRBD2
length: 15
J: TRBJ2-7
V: TRBV6-5
DNA: TGTGCCAGCAGATTAGCGGGAAGCCCTGTATACGAGCAGTACTTC
CDR3: CASRLAGSPVYEQYF

size: many
D: TRBD1
length: 14
J: TRBJ1-5
V: TRBV15
DNA: TGTGCCACCAAGGAGGGGGCGAACAATCAGCCCCAGCATTTT
CDR3: CATKEGANNQPQHF

size: few
D: TRBD2
length: 16
J: TRBJ2-1
V: TRBV29-1
DNA: TGCAGCGTTGACTCAGCTAGCGGGAGGGATTACAATGAGCAGTTCTTC
CDR3: CSVDSASGRDYNEQFF

size: many
D: -
length: 13
J: TRBJ2-2
V: TRBV19
DNA: TGTGCCAGTAGTATAATAAGAAAAGGGGAGCTGTTTTTT
CDR3: CASSIIRKGELFF

size: many
D: -
length: 14
J: TRBJ1-1
V: TRBV12-5
DNA: TGTGCTAGTGGTGCGACATTACTCTACACTGAAGCTTTCTTT
CDR3: CASGATLLYTEAFF

size: few
D: TRBD1
length: 18
J: TRBJ1-2
V: TRBV4-2
DNA: TGTGCCAGCAGCCTTGGGCCAGGGGGTGCAGGTACTAGCTATGGCTACACCTTC
CDR3: CASSLGPGGAGTSYGYTF

size: -
D: TRBD2
length: 18
J: TRBJ2-2
V: TRBV24-1
DNA: TGTGCCACCAGTGAGTCCGGGACTAGCGGGAGGAACACCGGGGAGCTGTTTTTT
CDR3: CATSESGTSGRNTGELFF

size: many
D: TRBD1
length: 18
J: TRBJ1-6
V: TRBV7-3
DNA: TGTGCCAGCAGCTTAACTGGAGCGGGACAGCCTAATAATTCACCCCTCCACTTT
CDR3: CASSLTGAGQPNNSPLHF

size: many
D: TRBD1
length: 19
J: TRBJ1-1
V: TRBV7-8
DNA: TGTGCCAGCAACCTCCGGGACAGACCTACTTTCGACTTGGGCACTGAAGCTTTCTTT
CDR3: CASNLRDRPTFDLGTEAFF

size: many
D: TRBD1
length: 14
J: TRBJ1-1
V: TRBV3-1
DNA: TGTGCCAGCAGCCAAGCCACAGGGGGCCCTGAAGCTTTCTTT
CDR3: CASSQATGGPEAFF

size: many
D: TRBD2
length: 12
J: TRBJ2-1
V: TRBV6-2/TRBV6-3
DNA: TGTGCCACTGGACTAGCGGGAGCTGAGCAGTTCTTC
CDR3: CATGLAGAEQFF

size: -
D: TRBD1
length: 14
J: TRBJ1-5
V: TRBV10-2
DNA: TGCGCCAGCAGTGTGACAGGGGAAGAACAGCCCCAGCATTTT
CDR3: CASSVTGEEQPQHF

size: many
D: TRBD1
length: 16
J: TRBJ2-3
V: TRBV9
DNA: TGTGCCAGCAGCGTAGCGGGACAGAAAAACACAGATACGCAGTATTTT
CDR3: CASSVAGQKNTDTQYF

size: many
D: -
length: 13
J: TRBJ2-3
V: TRBV7-3
DNA: TGTGCCAGCAGCCGAGAAAGGTTAGATACGCAGTATTTT
CDR3: CASSRERLDTQYF

size: -
D: -
length: 13
J: TRBJ1-1
V: TRBV7-9
DNA: TGTGCCAGCAGCTTTATGCAGGTCACTGAAGCTTTCTTT
CDR3: CASSFMQVTEAFF

size: few
D: -
length: 12
J: TRBJ2-2
V: TRBV7-9
DNA: TGTGCCAGCAGCACCGGAGACGGGGAGCTGTTTTTT
CDR3: CASSTGDGELFF

size: -
D: -
length: 17
J: TRBJ1-3
V: TRBV10-3
DNA: TGTGCCATCAGTGGATCTCACAGTACTGTATCTGGAAACACCATATATTTT
CDR3: CAISGSHSTVSGNTIYF

size: few
D: -
length: 13
J: TRBJ2-1
V: TRBV6-2/TRBV6-3
DNA: TGTGCCAGCAGTTACGGGGGGCAGAATGAGCAGTTCTTC
CDR3: CASSYGGQNEQFF

size: many
D: TRBD2
length: 17
J: TRBJ2-1
V: TRBV19
DNA: TGTGCCAGTAGTATAGGGACCCCTAGCGGGAGAAAGGATGAGCAGTTCTTC
CDR3: CASSIGTPSGRKDEQFF

size: few
D: -
length: 12
J: TRBJ2-7
V: TRBV5-6
DNA: TGTGCCAGCAGCTTAGATCGTGTTGGGCAGTACTTC
CDR3: CASSLDRVGQYF

size: -
D: -
length: 17
J: TRBJ2-1
V: TRBV20-1
DNA: TGCAGTGCTAGAGATCCGGGCCTATCCCACTCCTACAATGAGCAGTTCTTC
CDR3: CSARDPGLSHSYNEQFF

size: many
D: -
length: 14
J: TRBJ1-5
V: TRBV27
DNA: TGTGCCAGCAGTTTATCGGGGGGGACTCAGCCCCAGCATTTT
CDR3: CASSLSGGTQPQHF

size: -
D: -
length: 15
J: TRBJ2-7
V: TRBV18
DNA: TGTGCCAGCCCCCTCGACGCCCGCCTTCTTGGCGAGCAGTACTTC
CDR3: CASPLDARLLGEQYF

size: -
D: -
length: 13
J: TRBJ2-7
V: TRBV14
DNA: TGTGCCAGCAGCTTCTCGGACTCTTCAGAGCAGTACTTC
CDR3: CASSFSDSSEQYF

size: many
D: TRBD2
length: 14
J: TRBJ2-3
V: TRBV20-1
DNA: TGCAGTGCTAACCCGGGGGGGGGCACAGATACGCAGTATTTT
CDR3: CSANPGGGTDTQYF

size: many
D: TRBD2
length: 16
J: TRBJ2-3
V: TRBV7-2
DNA: TGTGCCAGCAGACCCACTAGCGGGAGGGCCCCAGATACGCAGTATTTT
CDR3: CASRPTSGRAPDTQYF

size: few
D: -
length: 15
J: TRBJ2-3
V: TRBV4-1
DNA: TGCGCCAGCAGCCGTGATGGCGGGAAGACAGATACGCAGTATTTT
CDR3: CASSRDGGKTDTQYF

size: -
D: -
length: 12
J: TRBJ2-7
V: TRBV20-1
DNA: TGCAGTGCTAGACCCACCGCCGACGAGCAGTACTTC
CDR3: CSARPTADEQYF

size: many
D: TRBD2
length: 16
J: TRBJ2-1
V: TRBV3-1
DNA: TGTGCCAGCAGCCTCCCCCTTAGCGGGAGGGCAAATGAGCAGTTCTTC
CDR3: CASSLPLSGRANEQFF

size: -
D: TRBD2
length: 16
J: TRBJ2-7
V: TRBV3-1
DNA: TGTGCCAGCAGCCAATCGGGACTAGCGGCGACTTACGAGCAGTACTTC
CDR3: CASSQSGLAATYEQYF

size: few
D: -
length: 15
J: TRBJ2-1
V: TRBV16
DNA: TGTGCCAGCAGCCAATCGTGGGCAGGCTACAATGAGCAGTTCTTC
CDR3: CASSQSWAGYNEQFF

size: many
D: TRBD1
length: 15
J: TRBJ2-7
V: TRBV13
DNA: TGTGCCAGCAGTTTTAGCAGGGGGCGATCCTACGAGCAGTACTTC
CDR3: CASSFSRGRSYEQYF

size: -
D: TRBD1
length: 14
J: TRBJ2-1
V: TRBV4-1
DNA: TGCGCCAGCAGCGGGACAGAACTCGACAATGAGCAGTTCTTC
CDR3: CASSGTELDNEQFF

size: many
D: TRBD1
length: 13
J: TRBJ1-2
V: TRBV2
DNA: TGTGCCAGCAGTGACCCAGGGGGCAGAGGCTACACCTTC
CDR3: CASSDPGGRGYTF

size: many
D: -
length: 13
J: TRBJ2-7
V: TRBV10-3
DNA: TGTGCCACGTCAGGGGAAGTTGAGTACGAGCAGTACTTC
CDR3: CATSGEVEYEQYF

size: -
D: TRBD2
length: 16
J: TRBJ2-3
V: TRBV19
DNA: TGTGCCAGTAGTGCGGGGACTAGCGGGACCACAGATACGCAGTATTTT
CDR3: CASSAGTSGTTDTQYF

size: many
D: -
length: 14
J: TRBJ2-5
V: TRBV19
DNA: TGTGCCTCACGACCGGGATCCCCACAAGAGACCCAGTACTTC
CDR3: CASRPGSPQETQYF

size: many
D: TRBD1
length: 13
J: TRBJ1-4
V: TRBV18
DNA: TGTGCCAGCTCATTCGGACAGGAGGAAAAACTGTTTTTT
CDR3: CASSFGQEEKLFF

size: many
D: -
length: 14
J: TRBJ1-5
V: TRBV30
DNA: TGTGCCTGGAGTGTAGGGGGGGGCAATCAGCCCCAGCATTTT
CDR3: CAWSVGGGNQPQHF

size: many
D: TRBD1
length: 16
J: TRBJ2-5
V: TRBV20-1
DNA: TGCAGTGCTAGATTAGTTAGACAGGGGGCGCGGGGGACCCAGTACTTC
CDR3: CSARLVRQGARGTQYF

size: -
D: -
length: 13
J: TRBJ1-3
V: TRBV11-3
DNA: TGTGCCAGCAGCTTAGTTGACGGAAACACCATATATTTT
CDR3: CASSLVDGNTIYF

size: many
D: -
length: 14
J: TRBJ2-7
V: TRBV29-1
DNA: TGCAGCGTTGCTTTTGGGGATAGCTCCTACGAGCAGTACTTC
CDR3: CSVAFGDSSYEQYF

size: -
D: TRBD2
length: 15
J: TRBJ2-2
V: TRBV5-1
DNA: TGCGCCAGCAGCGAAGGGACTATTGGCACCGGGGAGCTGTTTTTT
CDR3: CASSEGTIGTGELFF

size: many
D: TRBD1
length: 15
J: TRBJ1-2
V: TRBV15
DNA: TGTGCCACCAGCAGAGAATGGACAGGGAACTATGGCTACACCTTC
CDR3: CATSREWTGNYGYTF

size: -
D: -
length: 16
J: TRBJ1-1
V: TRBV7-9
DNA: TGTGCCAGCAGCTACCCGGGGCAGGGTATCAGCACTGAAGCTTTCTTT
CDR3: CASSYPGQGISTEAFF

size: -
D: TRBD2
length: 13
J: TRBJ2-5
V: TRBV6-2/TRBV6-3
DNA: TGTGCCTGGGGAACTAGCGGGACAGAGACCCAGTACTTC
CDR3: CAWGTSGTETQYF

size: -
D: -
length: 16
J: TRBJ1-1
V: TRBV6-1
DNA: TGTGCCAGCAGTGACCCTAATTTTGGGTTGAACACTGAAGCTTTCTTT
CDR3: CASSDPNFGLNTEAFF